These 23 T cell receptor beta chains came from one sample sequenced in a study of circulating tumor DNA in untreated peripheral T-cell lymphoma. Assay: immunoSEQ multiplex PCR; the TCRdb copy retains only in-frame clones and omits some. The data show about 1,100 clones, with roughly 79% seen just once and about 5.2% held by the top ten. The sequenced sample consisted of tumor tissue. These receptors were obtained from a human donor with peripheral T-cell lymphoma.

The chain is built from TRBV18 and TRBJ2-2; no clear D gene. V gave up 1 base and J gave up 7 bases, with 7 bases separating them. CDR3 length equals 13 residues. The germline CDR1 and CDR2 sequences are KGHSH and LQKENI. The chain's CDR3 is CASSPRSLGELFF. The CDR3 nucleotides are TGTGCCAGCTCACCACGATCCCTCGGGGAGCTGTTTTTT. Combining the CDR3 with reference TRBV18 and TRBJ2-2 gives the whole variable domain NAGVMQNPRHLVRRRGQEARLRCSPMKGHSHVYWYRQLPEEGLKFMVYLQKENIIDESGMPKERFSAEFPKEGPSILRIQQVVRGDSAAYFCASSPRSLGELFFGEGSRLTVL.

The rearrangement links TRBV30 to TRBJ2-5; D call uncertain. V was clipped by 0 bases and J by 1 base, with 9 bases between them. The CDR3 contains 14 residues. Per the germline V gene, CDR1 is GTSNPN and CDR2 is SVGIG (reference sequence). This CDR3 reads CAWSVGQAQETQYF. CDR3 in DNA: TGTGCCTGGAGTGTCGGGCAGGCCCAAGAGACCCAGTACTTC.

This chain links TRBV19 with TRBJ2-5, with D maybe TRBD2 (7 bases). The germline V and J ends were trimmed by 3 bases and 5 bases, with 25 bases remaining between them. The CDR3 is 18 amino acids. Germline CDR1 LNHDA, CDR2 SQIVND (reference sequence). The CDR3 DNA follows: TGTGCCAGTAGTATCCCGGGCCCTGGGCGGGGGCACAGGGAGACCCAGTACTTC. This codes for CASSIPGPGRGHRETQYF.

As DNA, the CDR3 is TGTGCCAGCAGTTTGGGCTCTCGGCGCATTGAAGCTTTCTTT. Its protein is CASSLGSRRIEAFF. The rearrangement uses TRBV28 and TRBJ1-1; D remains ambiguous. CDR1 and CDR2 from the germline V gene are MDHEN and SYDVKM. V lost 3 bases to trimming and J lost 7 bases, with 15 bases between them. The CDR3 contains 14 residues.

This rearrangement joins TRBV6-8 to TRBJ1-2; D remains unclear. V was clipped by 5 bases and J by 4 bases, with 17 bases between them. The CDR3 has 15 residues. Per germline, CDR1 MNHGY and CDR2 SAAAGT. The CDR3 protein is CASSEEPYPFYGYTF. Here the CDR3 DNA reads TGTGCCAGCAGTGAGGAGCCTTATCCCTTCTATGGCTACACCTTC.

This clone was observed a handful of times. The chain links TRBV29-1 to TRBJ2-3; TRBD2 matches 13 bases. Trimming took 6 bases from V and 1 from J; bases not matched to a gene: 10. The germline gives CDR1 SQVTM, CDR2 ANQGSEA. The CDR3 contains 17 residues. The DNA for the CDR3 is TGCAGCGTCGGCGGGACTAGCGGGGACCGTGGCACAGATACGCAGTATTTT. Translating it yields CSVGGTSGDRGTDTQYF.

The CDR3 is CASSPGTRGDGWFF. CDR3 bases: TGTGCCAGCTCACCGGGGACTAGGGGCGATGGTTGGTTCTTC. The chain joins TRBV18 to TRBJ2-1; 8 bases map to TRBD2. The CDR3 runs to 14 residues. Germline V gene sequence: CDR1 KGHSH, CDR2 LQKENI. With V trimmed by 3 bases and J by 15 bases, 13 bases remained unmatched. Supplemented by reference TRBV18 and TRBJ2-1, the full variable domain reads NAGVMQNPRHLVRRRGQEARLRCSPMKGHSHVYWYRQLPEEGLKFMVYLQKENIIDESGMPKERFSAEFPKEGPSILRIQQVVRGDSAAYFCASSPGTRGDGWFFGPGTRLTVL.

The chain uses TRBV28 and TRBJ1-1; D gene unclear. Germline V CDR1 and CDR2: MDHEN, SYDVKM. CDR3 size: 12 residues. Trimming took off 5 bases at V and 4 bases at J, with 8 bases between the two ends. In DNA, the CDR3 is TGTGCCAGCAGTCGTCCCTTCACTGAAGCTTTCTTT. This sequence encodes CASSRPFTEAFF.

V and J are TRBV29-1 and TRBJ2-7, with 8 nucleotides matching TRBD1. J was trimmed by 4 bases and V by 6 bases; bases with no gene match: 5. The germline V gene has CDR1 SQVTM and CDR2 ANQGSEA. CDR3 length equals 12 residues. In DNA, the CDR3 is TGCAGCGTACAGGGGGAATGGTACGAGCAGTACTTC. Translating gives CSVQGEWYEQYF.

The chain links TRBV6-8 to TRBJ1-5, with D uncertain. Germline-derived CDR1 and CDR2 are MNHGY and SAAAGT. Trimming left V 8 bases short and J 2 bases short, with 10 bases between. The CDR3 extends over 13 amino acids. Here the CDR3 DNA reads TGTGCCAGCGGTAGGGAGGGCAATCAGCCCCAGCATTTT. It encodes CASGREGNQPQHF.

Of note for this clone: One junction end does not reproduce the germline sequence, and a read error may be involved. J is TRBJ1-3 and V is TRBV30; no clear D. The germline V gene encodes CDR1 GTSNPN and CDR2 SVGIG (reference sequence). This CDR3 spans 16 amino acids. The CDR3: CAWTPDYWVQGNTIYF. DNA for the CDR3: TGTGCTTGGACGCCTGATTACTGGGTTCAGGGAAACACCATATATTTT.

The V and J genes are TRBV28 and TRBJ2-7; D may correspond to TRBD1 or TRBD2 (5 bases each). V was trimmed by 5 bases and J by 3 bases, leaving 14 bases between them. Germline CDR1 and CDR2: MDHEN and SYDVKM. This CDR3 is built from 14 residues. Written as DNA, the CDR3 is TGTGCCAGCAGTGGGGACCGCATATACTACGAGCAGTACTTC. Protein sequence: CASSGDRIYYEQYF. The full variable domain, with the rest looked up from reference TRBV28 and TRBJ2-7, is DVKVTQSSRYLVKRTGEKVFLECVQDMDHENMFWYRQDPGLGLRLIYFSYDVKMKEKGDIPEGYSVSREKKERFSLILESASTNQTSMYLCASSGDRIYYEQYFGPGTRLTVT.

With respect to this clone: Mismatch with germline at one junction end may stem from a read error. The V gene is TRBV6-8, the J gene TRBJ1-2, with D possibly TRBD1 on 5 matching bases. The CDR3 sequence is 14 residues long. From germline, CDR1 is MNHGY and CDR2 SAAAGT. CDR3 sequence (DNA): TGTGCCAGCAGTAGAAGGTTGGGGGTGGATGGCTACACTTTC. Protein: CASSRRLGVDGYTF.

Only one count was recorded for this clone. The gene calls are TRBV11-3 and TRBJ2-2; either TRBD1 or TRBD2 may supply D (6 bases each). The V and J ends lost 4 bases and 6 bases respectively, with 18 bases between them. This CDR3 is built from 16 residues. CDR1 and CDR2 from the germline V gene are SGHNT and YENEEA. The CDR3 DNA sequence: TGTGCCAGCAGCTCAGGAGGGGGAAGCGGTGCCGGGGAGCTGTTTTTT. Amino acids: CASSSGGGSGAGELFF.

The V gene is TRBV18, the J gene TRBJ2-5; D uncertain. The ends were cut back, 0 bases at V and 4 bases at J, with 6 bases in the middle. This CDR3 has 13 amino acids. Germline CDR1 reads KGHSH; CDR2 reads LQKENI. The chain's CDR3 is CASSPPLTETQYF. The CDR3 DNA follows: TGTGCCAGCTCACCACCACTAACAGAGACCCAGTACTTC.

The chain carries TRBV30 and TRBJ1-5; D is perhaps TRBD1 (6 bases). The CDR3 is 13 residues long. V lost 1 base and J lost 6, with 10 bases in between. Germline V gives CDR1 GTSNPN, CDR2 SVGIG (reference sequence). The CDR3 DNA reads TGTGCCTGGAGTGGAGGGGGAGGTCAGCCCCAGCATTTT. Protein: CAWSGGGGQPQHF.

This chain links TRBV7-5 with TRBJ2-4; TRBD1, the table's D call, lacks a check against the DNA. TRBV7-5 is a listed pseudogene. This CDR3 region has 15 residues. DNA for the CDR3: TGTGCCAGCAGCTTGGATCAGGGGGCGGGTTACATTCAGTACTTC. It encodes CASSLDQGAGYIQYF.

The V call is TRBV19, the J call TRBJ2-3; D is unclear. V dropped 6 bases and J dropped 0 bases, with 7 bases sitting between them. The CDR3 totals 13 residues. Germline CDR1 is LNHDA and CDR2 is SQIVND (reference sequence). CDR3 DNA sequence: TGTGCCAGTAGGGCAGCTAGCACAGATACGCAGTATTTT. This encodes CASRAASTDTQYF.

This clone was seen only once. At one end the junction does not follow the germline gene, possibly because of a read error. This chain links TRBV19 with TRBJ2-6; 9 bases match TRBD1. Germline V gene sequence: CDR1 LNHDA, CDR2 SQIVND (reference sequence). The CDR3 runs 19 residues. In nucleotides, the CDR3 is TGTGCCAATAGTAAGCGCGCCGGGACAGGGCTCTCTGGGGCCAACGTCCTGACTTTC. Its protein is CANSKRAGTGLSGANVLTF.

This rearrangement joins TRBV7-2 to TRBJ1-1; D not resolved. The germline V gene encodes CDR1 SGHTA and CDR2 FQGNSA. The CDR3 is 13 amino acids. Trimming stripped 8 bases from V and 1 base from J, with 11 bases between. The CDR3: CASAGETNTEAFF. The CDR3 region has the DNA TGTGCCAGCGCCGGGGAGACGAACACTGAAGCTTTCTTT.

This clone occurred a few times. The chain has TRBV19 and TRBJ1-4; possibly TRBD1 for D (5 bases). Trimming removed 6 bases from V and 4 bases from J, with 12 bases in between. Germline CDR1 and CDR2: LNHDA and SQIVND (reference sequence). The length of the CDR3 is 14 residues. The CDR3 here is CASRATASNEKLFF. In DNA, the CDR3 is TGTGCCAGTAGGGCGACAGCGAGTAATGAAAAACTGTTTTTT.

This clone was seen a single time. The gene calls are TRBV18 and TRBJ1-5; D may be TRBD1 (5 bases). Germline V lookup: CDR1 KGHSH, CDR2 LQKENI. V lost 5 bases and J lost 0, with 11 bases in between. CDR3 length: 15 residues. In DNA form, the CDR3 reads TGTGCCAGCTCAGGGGGGGGGACTAGCAATCAGCCCCAGCATTTT. Protein sequence: CASSGGGTSNQPQHF. The full variable domain, its missing parts supplied by reference TRBV18 and TRBJ1-5, is NAGVMQNPRHLVRRRGQEARLRCSPMKGHSHVYWYRQLPEEGLKFMVYLQKENIIDESGMPKERFSAEFPKEGPSILRIQQVVRGDSAAYFCASSGGGTSNQPQHFGDGTRLSIL.

The sample holds one count of this clone. The rearrangement links TRBV12-1 to TRBJ2-3; the DNA was not used to check the table's D call, TRBD1. TRBV12-1 counts as a pseudogene. CDR3 size: 18 residues. This CDR3 reads CASSSIAVRQEYTDTQYF. The DNA for the CDR3 is TGTGCCAGCAGCTCCATCGCCGTGAGACAGGAGTACACAGATACGCAGTATTTT.